The 19 T cell receptor beta chains given below trace back to one sample, sequenced in a study of T-cell memory formation after mild COVID-19. MiXCR, applied by TCRdb to the 5' RACE reads, yields one record per CDR3 protein. The sample includes approximately 65,000 distinct CDR3 sequences, approximately 15% of them seen just once. Source material: PBMCs or a T cell subset sorted from them (not recorded which). These receptors all come from an adult woman who had mild COVID-19 (a few samples of this study predate the infection). Cell type and time point are not known.

Ten or more counts support this clonotype. The chain couples TRBV5-1 to TRBJ2-4; 8 positions agree with TRBD1. Germline CDR1 reads SGHRS; CDR2 reads YFSETQ. V trimming: 0 bases; J trimming: 0 bases; junction bases outside the gene matches: 8. This CDR3 contains 18 residues. The CDR3 reads CASSLAVSGGLAKNIQYF. DNA of the CDR3: TGCGCCAGCAGCTTGGCCGTCTCAGGGGGCCTAGCCAAAAACATTCAGTACTTC.

This clonotype was counted a few times. The chain uses TRBV3-1 and TRBJ2-5, with 11 bases matching TRBD1. The V gene end was trimmed by 4 bases and the J gene end by 2 bases; junction bases not matched to a gene: 9. This CDR3 has 17 amino acids. In germline, CDR1 is LGHDT, CDR2 YNNKEL (reference sequence). CDR3 nucleotide sequence: TGTGCCAGCAGCCTCCCTTCGGACAGGGGGCCGCAAGAGACCCAGTACTTC. Residues: CASSLPSDRGPQETQYF.

There are many counts of this clonotype. V usage is TRBV5-1 and J usage is TRBJ2-1; D is possibly TRBD1 (7 bases). The length of the CDR3 is 15 residues. CDR1 and CDR2 (germline): SGHRS, YFSETQ. Trimming took 0 bases from V and 6 from J, leaving 13 bases between them. The CDR3 spells CASSLGQGAGNEQFF. CDR3 nucleotide sequence: TGCGCCAGCAGCTTGGGACAGGGAGCGGGCAATGAGCAGTTCTTC.

The rearrangement joins TRBV27 to TRBJ2-3; unclear D gene. Germline V lookup: CDR1 MNHEY, CDR2 SMNVEV (reference sequence). Trimming removed 5 bases from V and 0 bases from J, with 9 bases in between. This CDR3 comprises 14 residues. This chain's CDR3 is CASSPLTSTDTQYF. In nucleotides, the CDR3 is TGTGCCAGCAGTCCCCTTACTAGCACAGATACGCAGTATTTT.

This clonotype was detected a few times. The CDR3 DNA follows: TGCAGCGTTGCGGGAGACACCGGGGAGCTGTTTTTT. It yields the protein CSVAGDTGELFF. The J gene is TRBJ2-2, the V gene TRBV29-1, with a possible D match to TRBD2 (6 bases). This CDR3 is 12 amino acids long. V dropped 4 bases and J dropped 3 bases, with 6 bases sitting between them. The germline gives CDR1 SQVTM, CDR2 ANQGSEA.

The rearrangement joins TRBV7-3 to TRBJ2-1; D may be TRBD1 or TRBD2 (6 bases each). CDR1 and CDR2 (germline): SGHTA, FQGTGA. This CDR3 contains 13 residues. Trimming pared 5 bases from V and 6 bases from J, leaving 11 bases between. The CDR3 region has the DNA TGTGCCAGCAGCCCAGGAGGGGGCAATGAGCAGTTCTTC. Protein sequence: CASSPGGGNEQFF.

The chain carries TRBV14 and TRBJ2-3; 7 nucleotides line up with TRBD1. This CDR3 region has 16 residues. Losses at the gene ends were 4 bases for V and 1 base for J; bases not matched to a gene: 8. Germline V gives CDR1 SGHDN, CDR2 FVKESK. The CDR3 DNA sequence: TGTGCCAGCAGCCTACAGGGGTTCGTCGGCACAGATACGCAGTATTTT. Its translation: CASSLQGFVGTDTQYF.

This clonotype was detected a few times. CDR3 region: CASSLQGYTEAFF. CDR3 sequence (DNA): TGTGCCAGCAGCTTACAGGGATACACTGAAGCTTTCTTT. The chain carries TRBV9 and TRBJ1-1, with a weak D call TRBD1 (6 bases). The CDR3 extends over 13 amino acids. The V end lost 4 bases, the J end lost 3 bases, and 10 bases lay between the germline ends. Germline values: CDR1 SGDLS, CDR2 YYNGEE.

This clonotype was observed a few times. V and J are TRBV20-1 and TRBJ2-2; TRBD2 agrees at 10 bases. V trimming: 5 bases; J trimming: 8 bases; junction bases outside the gene matches: 5. CDR3 length: 13 amino acids. CDR1 DFQATT and CDR2 SNEGSKA come from the germline V gene (reference sequence). CDR3 nucleotides: TGCAGTGCTGTTAGCGGGAGGCTGGGGGAGCTGTTTTTT. Its protein product is CSAVSGRLGELFF.

This clonotype was detected only a few times. The chain recombines TRBV2 with TRBJ2-1; possible D gene TRBD2, 5 bases. CDR1 is SNHLY, CDR2 FYNNEI, per germline. Trimming took off 3 bases at V and 0 bases at J, with 9 bases between the two ends. The CDR3 consists of 15 residues. In nucleotides, the CDR3 is TGTGCCAGCAGTGATGGACTCAACTCCTACAATGAGCAGTTCTTC. Translating it yields CASSDGLNSYNEQFF. Combining the CDR3 with reference TRBV2 and TRBJ2-1 gives the whole variable domain EPEVTQTPSHQVTQMGQEVILRCVPISNHLYFYWYRQILGQKVEFLVSFYNNEISEKSEIFDDQFSVERPDGSNFTLKIRSTKLEDSAMYFCASSDGLNSYNEQFFGPGTRLTVL.

This clonotype has more than one count but fewer than ten. The genes are TRBV20-1 and TRBJ2-7; D not resolved. The CDR3 is 12 residues long. With 1 base removed from V and 5 bases from J, the gap between germline ends came to 9 bases. Germline lookup yields CDR1 DFQATT and CDR2 SNEGSKA (reference sequence). CDR3 amino acids: CSARGLRDEQYF. Written as DNA, the CDR3 is TGCAGTGCTAGAGGTCTGCGCGACGAGCAGTACTTC.

The CDR3 region is CASSVGDGIPYEQYF. CDR3 nucleotide sequence: TGTGCCAGCAGCGTAGGGGATGGGATTCCATACGAGCAGTACTTC. The chain links TRBV9 to TRBJ2-7; D not certain. The CDR3 has 15 amino acids. The V gene's germline CDR1 is SGDLS and CDR2 YYNGEE. Trimming took 0 bases from V and 4 from J, leaving 14 bases between them.

In this sample, this clonotype turned up a few times. The V and J genes are TRBV12-3 or TRBV12-4 and TRBJ2-7, with 8 bases identical to TRBD2. CDR3 size: 13 residues. Trimming took 5 bases from V and 2 from J; bases not matched to a gene: 2. The CDR3 DNA is TGTGCCAGCAGTACTAGCGGAGCCTACGAGCAGTACTTC. Amino acid sequence: CASSTSGAYEQYF.

J is TRBJ2-1 and V is TRBV7-9; tentatively, D is TRBD1 (5 bases). V lost 0 bases to trimming and J lost 0 bases, with 9 bases between them. From germline, CDR1 is SEHNR and CDR2 FQNEAQ (reference sequence). The length of the CDR3 is 16 residues. The CDR3 DNA reads as TGTGCCAGCAGCTTAGCAGGGGTTGGCTCCTACAATGAGCAGTTCTTC. Translated, it gives CASSLAGVGSYNEQFF.

The chain uses TRBV11-2 and TRBJ2-7; 10 bases are a match to TRBD2. J was trimmed by 5 bases and V by 9 bases; bases with no gene match: 16. Germline CDR1 and CDR2: SGHAT and FQNNGV. CDR3 length equals 16 residues. As DNA, the CDR3 is TGTGCCAGTCAGCTTTCGGAAGGAGCGGGAGGGGACGAGCAGTACTTC. It translates to CASQLSEGAGGDEQYF.

This chain joins TRBV9 and TRBJ2-3, with D unclear. Germline CDR1 reads SGDLS; CDR2 reads YYNGEE. V was clipped by 3 bases and J by 2 bases, with 4 bases between them. The length of the CDR3 is 12 residues. The CDR3 DNA sequence: TGTGCCAGCAGCGCAGACACAGATACGCAGTATTTT. Translating gives CASSADTDTQYF.

The rearrangement links TRBV29-1 to TRBJ2-1; no clear D. CDR1 is SQVTM, CDR2 ANQGSEA, per germline. The CDR3 has 11 residues. Between the trimmed V and J ends, which lost 8 bases and 4 bases, there was a span of 9 bases. CDR3 bases: TGCAGCAGCTGGACGTACAATGAGCAGTTCTTC. Its protein is CSSWTYNEQFF.

The rearrangement links TRBV7-2 to TRBJ2-1; D unclear. Trimming shortened V by 1 base and J by 0 bases, and 7 bases separated the two germline ends. Germline V lookup: CDR1 SGHTA, CDR2 FQGNSA. This CDR3 comprises 15 residues. The chain's CDR3 is CASSLEPGSYNEQFF. The CDR3 bases are TGTGCCAGCAGCTTAGAACCAGGCTCCTACAATGAGCAGTTCTTC.

A few counts support this clonotype. This rearrangement joins TRBV6-6 to TRBJ2-3; 9 nucleotides agree with TRBD2. Germline V gene sequence: CDR1 MNHNY, CDR2 SVGAGI (reference sequence). The J segment lost 2 bases and the V segment lost 4 bases, leaving 10 bases of the junction unmatched. This CDR3 comprises 17 residues. This CDR3 is CASSSAPASGDTDTQYF. CDR3 nucleotides: TGTGCCAGCAGTTCCGCCCCCGCTAGCGGGGACACAGATACGCAGTATTTT.